This T cell receptor beta chain derives from a study of blood T cell repertoires in COVID-19. About the study: Acute and convalescent COVID-19 samples came from the United States, Italy and Spain. T cells, B-cell-depleted T cells, or PBMCs provided the cDNA or gDNA that served as material.

CDR3 length equals 13 residues. Trimming removed 0 bases at V and 2 bases at J, with 5 bases between. Looked up from germline, CDR1 is GTSNPN and CDR2 is SVGIG (reference sequence). In the source study's methods: Nucleated cell counts were estimated from reference gene primer amplification. TCRdb keeps only in-frame clones here, not all; method: immunoSEQ multiplex PCR. D and trimming were read from the DNA, whereas the V and J calls and clone size are those reported in that table. The profile covers roughly 170,000 clones, with around 87% appearing a single time and about 2.6% taken by the ten largest.

The sample consisted of peripheral blood. The TCR comes from a man aged 35 to 55 with active or convalescent COVID-19. The chain joins TRBV30 to TRBJ1-5; D is unresolved. The CDR3 DNA reads TGTGCCTGGAGTGTTTCGGGCAATCAGCCCCAGCATTTT. This codes for CAWSVSGNQPQHF.